One sample yielded the 25 T cell receptor beta chains listed below, sequenced in a study of technical replicates of blood from several donors. TCRdb's copy holds only in-frame clones and misses some; the assay was immunoSEQ multiplex PCR. The sample has some 79,000 clones; roughly 94% are singletons. The sample consisted of T cells isolated from PBMCs. The receptors originated from a human donor in good health.

The J gene is TRBJ2-4, the V gene TRBV7-9; D gene ambiguous. Trimming shortened V by 3 bases and J by 0 bases, and 6 bases separated the two germline ends. CDR1 SEHNR and CDR2 FQNEAQ come from the germline V gene (reference sequence). The CDR3 spans 14 residues. In DNA, the CDR3 is TGTGCCAGCAGCTTCGAGCTAGCCAAAAACATTCAGTACTTC. Its translation: CASSFELAKNIQYF.

This clone has only a few counts. The genes are TRBV13 and TRBJ2-7, with 11 bases matching TRBD2. The CDR3 loop spans 22 amino acids. Trimming removed 2 bases from V and 2 bases from J; junction bases left unmatched: 23. Per germline, CDR1 PRHDT and CDR2 FYEKMQ (reference sequence). The CDR3 DNA is TGTGCCAGCAGCTTACCCCGAACTAGCGGGAGCCTCCGGGACGCACCTGCCTACGAGCAGTACTTC. Protein sequence: CASSLPRTSGSLRDAPAYEQYF.

This chain links TRBV2 with TRBJ2-5; TRBD2 aligns across 8 bases. Germline V gene data show CDR1 as SNHLY and CDR2 as FYNNEI. CDR3 size: 18 residues. Trimming at V came to 4 bases and at J to 4 bases, leaving 17 bases not matched to a gene. CDR3 loop: CASSGLASPTEWSETQYF. DNA of the CDR3: TGTGCCAGCAGTGGACTAGCGAGCCCTACAGAGTGGTCAGAGACCCAGTACTTC.

The chain employs TRBV6-5 and TRBJ2-7; no clear D gene. The ends were cut back, 3 bases at V and 2 bases at J, with 8 bases in the middle. The germline V gene has CDR1 MNHEY and CDR2 SVGAGI. The CDR3 extends over 13 amino acids. The CDR3 spells CASSYGDTYEQYF. The CDR3 DNA reads TGTGCCAGCAGTTATGGTGACACCTACGAGCAGTACTTC.

The V gene is TRBV4-2, the J gene TRBJ2-3; D unresolved. This CDR3 region has 14 residues. With 1 base removed from V and 0 bases from J, the gap between germline ends came to 5 bases. Germline V gene data show CDR1 as LGHNA and CDR2 as YNFKEQ. In nucleotides, the CDR3 is TGTGCCAGCAGCCAAGGTGGCAGCACAGATACGCAGTATTTT. This translates into CASSQGGSTDTQYF.

The chain recombines TRBV4-1 with TRBJ2-2; possible D gene TRBD2, 6 bases. V lost 0 bases and J 5 bases, leaving 16 bases between the germline ends. CDR1 MGHRA and CDR2 YSYEKL come from the germline V gene. This CDR3 is built from 17 residues. The CDR3 protein is CASSQDRAGSWTGELFF. The CDR3 region has the DNA TGCGCCAGCAGCCAAGATAGGGCCGGGAGTTGGACCGGGGAGCTGTTTTTT.

The genes are TRBV6-5 and TRBJ1-1, with a tentative D call TRBD1 (5 bases). The CDR3 extends over 15 amino acids. The V end lost 0 bases, the J end lost 4 bases, and 12 bases lay between the germline ends. Germline CDR1 is MNHEY and CDR2 is SVGAGI. As DNA, the CDR3 is TGTGCCAGCAGTTACTCAGGGGCGAGTGGCACTGAAGCTTTCTTT. It encodes CASSYSGASGTEAFF.

The chain has TRBV7-9 and TRBJ1-2, with 8 bases matching TRBD1. The V gene's germline CDR1 is SEHNR and CDR2 FQNEAQ (reference sequence). The CDR3 consists of 13 residues. The V and J ends lost 5 bases and 4 bases, in that order; junction bases with no gene match: 3. In DNA form, the CDR3 reads TGTGCCAGCAGCGACACAGGGGGCTATGGCTACACCTTC. Protein product: CASSDTGGYGYTF.

The chain recombines TRBV27 with TRBJ1-2; D is unclear. Deletions cut 4 bases from V and 0 bases from J, with 9 bases between. Germline values: CDR1 MNHEY, CDR2 SMNVEV (reference sequence). CDR3 length equals 14 residues. For the CDR3, the DNA is TGTGCCAGCAGTTCGATTGGCTCTAACTATGGCTACACCTTC. Translation gives CASSSIGSNYGYTF.

This clone was detected a few times. The gene calls are TRBV7-9 and TRBJ1-4; perhaps TRBD1 as D (5 bases). Germline V gives CDR1 SEHNR, CDR2 FQNEAQ (reference sequence). This CDR3 region has 16 residues. The V and J ends lost 5 bases and 7 bases respectively, with 20 bases between them. CDR3 in amino acids: CASSTLGAADFEKLFF. In DNA, the CDR3 is TGTGCCAGCAGCACATTAGGGGCGGCAGACTTTGAAAAACTGTTTTTT.

The chain recombines TRBV11-2 with TRBJ1-2, with 8 bases that match TRBD1. Trimming removed 5 bases from V and 4 bases from J; junction bases left unmatched: 6. The CDR3 totals 14 residues. Germline V gene sequence: CDR1 SGHAT, CDR2 FQNNGV. The CDR3 DNA reads TGTGCCAGCAGCCGAGGACAGGGCTTCTATGGCTACACCTTC. Amino acid sequence: CASSRGQGFYGYTF.

The chain couples TRBV1 to TRBJ2-7; no check of the table's D call, TRBD2, against the DNA was made. TRBV1 is tagged as a pseudogene. The CDR3 runs to 15 residues. The CDR3 coding sequence is TGCACCAGCAGCCATGGACTAGCGGGAGTTGCCGAGCAGTACTTC. Translated: CTSSHGLAGVAEQYF.

This clone was recorded a few times. This chain connects TRBV29-1 to TRBJ1-1; TRBD1 is a possible D gene (6 bases). Looked up from germline, CDR1 is SQVTM and CDR2 is ANQGSEA. V was trimmed by 7 bases and J by 1 base, leaving 19 bases between them. The CDR3 is 15 residues long. The CDR3 is CSDFRTGGRNTEAFF. CDR3 nucleotides: TGCAGCGACTTTCGTACGGGGGGCCGGAACACTGAAGCTTTCTTT.

The table lists this clone with a count of one. V gene TRBV6-5 combines with J gene TRBJ2-7, with TRBD1 as a possible D gene (5 bases). Germline values: CDR1 MNHEY, CDR2 SVGAGI. The CDR3 has 14 residues. Trimming cost V 2 bases and J 4 bases, with 12 bases left between them. CDR3 DNA sequence: TGTGCCAGCAGTTACGGGTTTTCAGGGTACGAGCAGTACTTC. Translated, it gives CASSYGFSGYEQYF.

The genes are TRBV28 and TRBJ1-1; possibly TRBD1 for D (6 bases). CDR1 is MDHEN, CDR2 SYDVKM, per germline. The germline V and J ends were trimmed by 3 bases and 0 bases, with 17 bases remaining between them. The CDR3 consists of 17 residues. CDR3 sequence (DNA): TGTGCCAGCAGTTTTCCAGGGGTACCGCTTATGAACACTGAAGCTTTCTTT. Residues: CASSFPGVPLMNTEAFF.

This clone was counted once. This chain uses TRBV5-1 with TRBJ2-5; 7 nucleotides agree with TRBD2. The CDR3 contains 13 residues. The V segment lost 8 bases and the J segment 2 bases; nucleotides outside the gene matches: 6. Germline V CDR1 and CDR2: SGHRS, YFSETQ. This CDR3 is CASRLAQQETQYF. CDR3 sequence (DNA): TGCGCCAGTCGACTAGCCCAACAAGAGACCCAGTACTTC.

The rearrangement uses TRBV7-9 and TRBJ2-3; 8 positions agree with TRBD2. Germline CDR1 reads SEHNR; CDR2 reads FQNEAQ (reference sequence). V lost 1 base and J lost 3; bases outside the gene matches: 6. CDR3 length: 16 amino acids. The CDR3 sequence is CASSLGAGGRTDTQYF. The CDR3 region has the DNA TGTGCCAGCAGCTTAGGGGCGGGGGGTCGAACAGATACGCAGTATTTT. Variable domain in full (rest from reference TRBV7-9 and TRBJ2-3): DTGVSQNPRHKITKRGQNVTFRCDPISEHNRLYWYRQTLGQGPEFLTYFQNEAQLEKSRLLSDRFSAERPKGSFSTLEIQRTEQGDSAMYLCASSLGAGGRTDTQYFGPGTRLTVL.

The rearrangement joins TRBV7-9 to TRBJ2-1; D ambiguous. Germline CDR1 is SEHNR and CDR2 is FQNEAQ (reference sequence). The CDR3 has 12 amino acids. Trimming stripped 5 bases from V and 9 bases from J, with 11 bases between. CDR3: CASSPNSREQFF. The CDR3 bases are TGTGCCAGCAGCCCTAATTCCCGTGAGCAGTTCTTC. The full variable domain, completed using reference TRBV7-9 and TRBJ2-1, is DTGVSQNPRHKITKRGQNVTFRCDPISEHNRLYWYRQTLGQGPEFLTYFQNEAQLEKSRLLSDRFSAERPKGSFSTLEIQRTEQGDSAMYLCASSPNSREQFFGPGTRLTVL.

The chain recombines TRBV30 with TRBJ1-6; D possibly corresponds to TRBD1 (6 bases). The germline CDR1 and CDR2 sequences are GTSNPN and SVGIG (reference sequence). The CDR3 sequence is 14 residues long. Trimming cost V 5 bases and J 1 base, with 9 bases left between them. The DNA of the CDR3 is TGTGCCTGGTCAGGGGATTCCTATAATTCACCCCTCCACTTT. This sequence encodes CAWSGDSYNSPLHF.

This clone was recorded a few times. The chain combines TRBV6-6 with TRBJ1-2; D remains ambiguous. The CDR3 contains 14 residues. Looked up from germline, CDR1 is MNHNY and CDR2 is SVGAGI (reference sequence). The V end lost 0 bases, the J end lost 3 bases, and 8 bases lay between the germline ends. The CDR3 nucleotides read TGTGCCAGCAGTTACTCGATGCCAGACTATGGCTACACCTTC. This gives the protein CASSYSMPDYGYTF.

The V gene is TRBV7-9, the J gene TRBJ2-1, with 7 bases matching TRBD1. There are 18 residues in the CDR3. CDR1 and CDR2 (germline): SEHNR, FQNEAQ (reference sequence). J gave up 8 bases and V 5 bases, and 21 bases lay outside the gene matches. The CDR3 region is CASSGTGTATLGQDEQFF. As DNA, the CDR3 is TGTGCCAGCAGCGGGACCGGGACAGCAACCCTCGGTCAGGATGAGCAGTTCTTC.

This clone was seen a handful of times. V and J are TRBV5-1 and TRBJ2-2; TRBD1 might be the D (5 bases). CDR1 SGHRS and CDR2 YFSETQ come from the germline V gene. Trimming left V 4 bases short and J 6 bases short, with 10 bases between. The CDR3 sequence is 13 residues long. The CDR3 DNA reads as TGCGCCAGCAGCACTACAGGCCCCGGGGAGCTGTTTTTT. This codes for CASSTTGPGELFF.

The genes are TRBV28 and TRBJ2-7; TRBD1 aligns across 8 bases. V trimming: 2 bases; J trimming: 4 bases; junction bases outside the gene matches: 7. Germline loops: CDR1 MDHEN, CDR2 SYDVKM. CDR3 length: 15 amino acids. CDR3 sequence (DNA): TGTGCCAGCAGTTTAGTTGGGACAGGCATGTACGAGCAGTACTTC. Protein: CASSLVGTGMYEQYF.

The chain employs TRBV11-2 and TRBJ2-5, with D unclear. The CDR3 is made up of 13 amino acids. Germline assignment: CDR1 SGHAT and CDR2 FQNNGV. The V end was cut by 2 bases, the J end by 4 bases, with 8 bases between. CDR3 region: CASSLFSPETQYF. CDR3 sequence (DNA): TGTGCCAGCAGCTTATTCTCCCCAGAGACCCAGTACTTC.

This chain uses TRBV15 with TRBJ2-1, with 10 bases fitting TRBD1. Germline V gene sequence: CDR1 LNHNV, CDR2 YYDKDF (reference sequence). The V gene end was trimmed by 3 bases and the J gene end by 3 bases; junction bases not matched to a gene: 17. The CDR3 totals 20 residues. The CDR3 DNA follows: TGTGCCACCAGCAGCTTACCGGGACAGGGGCGGTCGCAAATCTACAATGAGCAGTTCTTC. It codes for CATSSLPGQGRSQIYNEQFF.